These 22 T cell receptor beta chains came from one sample sequenced in a study of T cell responses to AZD1222 COVID-19 vaccine. Sequencing was performed with immunoSEQ multiplex PCR; in TCRdb, only in-frame clones are kept and a portion is missing. The sample shows roughly 140,000 clones, less than 95% of them seen only once. The sample in question was peripheral blood, obtained on day 0 of AZD1222 vaccination. These receptor sequences come from an adult in good health.

Written as DNA, the CDR3 is TGTGCCAGCAGTTCGGCAAGTGGACAGGGGAACACTGAAGCTTTCTTT. This codes for CASSSASGQGNTEAFF. The genes are TRBV6-6 and TRBJ1-1; 8 bases agree with TRBD1. V lost 4 bases to trimming and J lost 1 base; unmatched junction nucleotides: 8. Germline V gene lookup returns CDR1 MNHNY and CDR2 SVGAGI (reference sequence). This CDR3 spans 16 amino acids.

V and J are TRBV7-9 and TRBJ1-3; TRBD1 agrees at 7 bases. The CDR3 contains 14 residues. The V segment lost 3 bases and the J segment 2 bases; nucleotides outside the gene matches: 1. Germline CDR1 reads SEHNR; CDR2 reads FQNEAQ (reference sequence). CDR3 DNA sequence: TGTGCCAGCAGCTTTACAGGGGCTGGAAACACCATATATTTT. Residues: CASSFTGAGNTIYF.

V usage is TRBV5-1 and J usage is TRBJ2-3; 7 nucleotides line up with TRBD1. The ends lost 2 bases at V and 2 bases at J; junction bases unmatched: 2. In germline, CDR1 is SGHRS, CDR2 YFSETQ. The CDR3 runs 14 residues. The CDR3 protein is CASSFGQDTDTQYF. As DNA, the CDR3 is TGCGCCAGCAGCTTTGGACAGGACACAGATACGCAGTATTTT.

This clone showed up just once. The chain couples TRBV19 to TRBJ2-2; 11 bases are a match to TRBD1. CDR1 is LNHDA and CDR2 is SQIVND in the germline V gene (reference sequence). The length of the CDR3 is 15 residues. Unmatched junction bases numbered 4, after V lost 6 bases and J lost 4 bases. The CDR3 DNA follows: TGTGCCAGTAGATCGGGACAGGGGGTCACCGGGGAGCTGTTTTTT. This sequence encodes CASRSGQGVTGELFF.

This chain connects TRBV2 to TRBJ1-1; 7 nucleotides agree with TRBD1. The CDR3 is 15 residues long. After removal of 6 bases from V and 6 bases from J, the junction contained 13 bases not matched to a gene. In germline, CDR1 is SNHLY, CDR2 FYNNEI. The CDR3 DNA sequence: TGTGCCAGCAGGAAGACGAGAACAGGGGCCCCTGAAGCTTTCTTT. Translated, it gives CASRKTRTGAPEAFF.

The genes are TRBV6-2 or TRBV6-3 and TRBJ1-4; TRBD1 is a possible D gene (5 bases). The CDR3 runs to 17 residues. The V end lost 2 bases, the J end lost 0 bases, and 13 bases lay between the germline ends. Germline CDR1 is MNHEY and CDR2 is SVGEGT. In DNA form, the CDR3 reads TGTGCCAGCAGTTACCTCCCAATGACAGCAACTAATGAAAAACTGTTTTTT. Its protein is CASSYLPMTATNEKLFF.

V usage is TRBV15 and J usage is TRBJ1-5; D gene uncertain. CDR1 is LNHNV and CDR2 is YYDKDF in the germline V gene (reference sequence). The CDR3 runs 16 residues. Trimming stripped 0 bases from V and 2 bases from J, with 11 bases between. The DNA for the CDR3 is TGTGCCACCAGCAGAGAACTTGGTGGGGGCAATCAGCCCCAGCATTTT. It specifies CATSRELGGGNQPQHF.

The rearrangement uses TRBV27 and TRBJ2-3; 9 positions match TRBD1. V shed 6 bases, J shed 4 bases, and the junction held 5 bases outside the gene matches. The CDR3 totals 14 residues. The germline V gene encodes CDR1 MNHEY and CDR2 SMNVEV (reference sequence). This CDR3 reads CASRDRGGADTQYF. CDR3 nucleotides: TGTGCCAGCAGGGACAGGGGAGGAGCAGATACGCAGTATTTT.

The gene calls are TRBV6-5 and TRBJ1-6; a weak D match, TRBD1 (6 bases). Germline CDR1 is MNHEY and CDR2 is SVGAGI. The CDR3 length is 14 residues. Trimming cost V 6 bases and J 4 bases, with 10 bases left between them. The CDR3 region is CASRNDRYNSPLHF. In nucleotides, the CDR3 is TGTGCCAGCAGAAACGACAGGTATAATTCACCCCTCCACTTT.

This chain uses TRBV5-1 with TRBJ2-1; D remains unclear. CDR3 size: 12 residues. With 5 bases removed from V and 7 bases from J, the gap between germline ends came to 10 bases. Germline V gene sequence: CDR1 SGHRS, CDR2 YFSETQ. As DNA, the CDR3 is TGCGCCAGCAGTCTGGGTGGGAATGAGCAGTTCTTC. It codes for CASSLGGNEQFF.

This sequence joins TRBV10-2 and TRBJ2-5; 11 bases map to TRBD2. The CDR3 totals 13 residues. The V gene end was trimmed by 8 bases and the J gene end by 3 bases; junction bases not matched to a gene: 2. Germline loops: CDR1 WSHSY, CDR2 SAAADI. The CDR3: CASRLAGKETQYF. CDR3 coding DNA: TGCGCCAGCCGACTAGCGGGAAAAGAGACCCAGTACTTC.

J is TRBJ2-5 and V is TRBV5-4; 15 bases match TRBD2. Trimming removed 0 bases from V and 7 bases from J; junction bases left unmatched: 7. CDR1 is SGHNT and CDR2 is YYREEE in the germline V gene (reference sequence). The CDR3 loop spans 17 amino acids. The CDR3 nucleotides are TGTGCCAGCAGCTTGGTAGCCCCGGGACTAGCGGGGGGGACCCAGTACTTC. Amino acid sequence: CASSLVAPGLAGGTQYF.

The rearrangement links TRBV6-2 or TRBV6-3 to TRBJ1-2, with D perhaps matching TRBD1 (6 bases). The CDR3 spans 14 residues. The germline CDR1 and CDR2 sequences are MNHEY and SVGEGT. V was cut by 5 bases and J by 1 base, with 11 bases left in between. In DNA form, the CDR3 reads TGTGCCAGCAGTCACCGGGACAATAACTATGGCTACACCTTC. Translated: CASSHRDNNYGYTF.

This chain uses TRBV4-1 with TRBJ1-1; perhaps TRBD1 as D (6 bases). The CDR3 runs to 15 residues. Trimming took 6 bases from V and 0 from J, leaving 14 bases between them. The germline CDR1 and CDR2 sequences are MGHRA and YSYEKL. The CDR3, as DNA: TGCGCCAGCAGACTGGGGGCCTGGATGAACACTGAAGCTTTCTTT. It is translated as CASRLGAWMNTEAFF.

The chain employs TRBV20-1 and TRBJ2-3; no reliable D call. Germline assignment: CDR1 DFQATT and CDR2 SNEGSKA (reference sequence). The ends were cut back, 6 bases at V and 3 bases at J, with 7 bases in the middle. The CDR3 is 11 amino acids. The CDR3 loop reads CSALRTDTQYF. Here the CDR3 DNA reads TGCAGTGCCCTAAGAACAGATACGCAGTATTTT.

The chain has TRBV6-2 or TRBV6-3 and TRBJ2-5, with D maybe TRBD1 (6 bases). CDR1 and CDR2 (germline): MNHEY, SVGEGT. Trimming cost V 2 bases and J 5 bases, with 15 bases left between them. This CDR3 has 15 residues. The CDR3 sequence: CASSYGPGVRETQYF. CDR3 DNA sequence: TGTGCCAGCAGTTACGGTCCAGGGGTCAGGGAGACCCAGTACTTC.

J is TRBJ2-7 and V is TRBV6-4; tentative D call: TRBD1 (6 bases). V was trimmed by 6 bases and J by 3 bases, leaving 9 bases between them. This CDR3 comprises 12 residues. Germline CDR1 reads MRHNA; CDR2 reads SNTAGT. As DNA, the CDR3 is TGTGCCAGCAGGGACAGTGACTACGAGCAGTACGTC. Residues: CASRDSDYEQYV.

This chain joins TRBV9 and TRBJ2-1, with TRBD2 as a possible D gene (6 bases). Germline CDR1 and CDR2: SGDLS and YYNGEE. V lost 0 bases to trimming and J lost 8 bases, with 15 bases between them. The CDR3 totals 15 residues. CDR3 bases: TGTGCCAGCAGCGTAGAGTCAGGGTCGGGGGATGAGCAGTTCTTC. This gives the protein CASSVESGSGDEQFF.

The V gene is TRBV5-1, the J gene TRBJ2-2; D is uncertain. Germline values: CDR1 SGHRS, CDR2 YFSETQ. V lost 2 bases to trimming and J lost 5 bases, with 10 bases between them. The CDR3 contains 14 residues. The CDR3, as DNA: TGCGCCAGCAGCTTTTCTAGACAAACCGGGGAGCTGTTTTTT. Translation gives CASSFSRQTGELFF.

The V and J genes are TRBV18 and TRBJ2-6; D is undetermined. The CDR3 is 16 amino acids. Trimming cost V 1 base and J 3 bases, with 10 bases left between them. The V gene's germline CDR1 is KGHSH and CDR2 LQKENI. The chain's CDR3 is CASSPRVPLGANVLTF. The DNA for the CDR3 is TGTGCCAGCTCACCACGGGTCCCACTTGGGGCCAACGTCCTGACTTTC.

In this sample, this clone turned up once. The rearrangement joins TRBV10-2 to TRBJ1-1; the D gene is possibly TRBD1 (6 bases). In germline, CDR1 is WSHSY, CDR2 SAAADI. Trimming pared 8 bases from V and 0 bases from J, leaving 7 bases between. This CDR3 is built from 12 residues. The CDR3 DNA is TGCGCCAGCCAGGGGTTGAACACTGAAGCTTTCTTT. Protein: CASQGLNTEAFF.

The J gene is TRBJ1-5, the V gene TRBV18; D is perhaps TRBD1 (5 bases). In germline, CDR1 is KGHSH, CDR2 LQKENI. V lost 3 bases, J lost 8 bases, and 17 bases lay in between. The CDR3 loop spans 15 amino acids. CDR3 in DNA: TGTGCCAGCTCACCTCGGGACGGACCATCGGAGCCCCAGCATTTT. Protein sequence: CASSPRDGPSEPQHF.